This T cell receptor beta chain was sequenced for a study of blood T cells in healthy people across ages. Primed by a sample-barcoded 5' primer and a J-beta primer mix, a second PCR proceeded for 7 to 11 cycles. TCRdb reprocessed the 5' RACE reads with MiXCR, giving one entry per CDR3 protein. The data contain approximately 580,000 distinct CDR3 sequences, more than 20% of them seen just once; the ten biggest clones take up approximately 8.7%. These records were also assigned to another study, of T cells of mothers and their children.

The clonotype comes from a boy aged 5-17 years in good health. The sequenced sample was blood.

The CDR3 is CSASGTGEFAQYF. The CDR3 DNA reads as TGCAGTGCTAGCGGGACAGGGGAATTCGCGCAGTACTTC. The chain employs TRBV20-1 and TRBJ2-5, with 10 bases that match TRBD1. Germline values: CDR1 DFQATT, CDR2 SNEGSKA (reference sequence). The CDR3 is 13 amino acids. J was trimmed by 11 bases and V by 3 bases; bases with no gene match: 9.